This T cell receptor beta chain is from a study of blood T cell repertoires in COVID-19. Trimming took off 1 base at V and 7 bases at J, with 7 bases between the two ends. The CDR3 is made up of 12 amino acids. Germline V gene sequence: CDR1 SEHNR, CDR2 FQNEAQ (reference sequence). Participants in the exposed group had met a COVID-19 case in the 2 weeks before joining the study. Some clones are missing from TCRdb's copy, which holds only in-frame ones; the method was immunoSEQ multiplex PCR. Here the sample spans approximately 190,000 clones, 84% being singletons. Sequencing was carried out using PBMCs or T cells enriched from blood (not recorded which). The sequence was obtained from a woman between 25 and 40 years old who had been exposed to COVID-19. The gene calls are TRBV7-9 and TRBJ1-1; no clear D gene. DNA of the CDR3: TGTGCCAGCAGCTTAGACTTCTTTGAAGCTTTCTTT. Protein sequence: CASSLDFFEAFF. The full variable domain, rest sourced from reference TRBV7-9 and TRBJ1-1, is DTGVSQNPRHKITKRGQNVTFRCDPISEHNRLYWYRQTLGQGPEFLTYFQNEAQLEKSRLLSDRFSAERPKGSFSTLEIQRTEQGDSAMYLCASSLDFFEAFFGQGTRLTVV.